The 18 T cell receptor beta chains in this list originate from one sample, sequenced in a study of blood T cell repertoires in COVID-19. Assay: immunoSEQ multiplex PCR; the TCRdb copy retains only in-frame clones and omits some. The sample shows tens of thousands of clones, 83% of them seen only once. The sequenced sample consisted of peripheral blood. Receptor source: a man between 45 and 60 years old with acute or convalescent COVID-19.

This rearrangement joins TRBV7-6 to TRBJ1-4, with D uncertain. Germline V CDR1 and CDR2: SGHVS, FNYEAQ. With 9 bases removed from V and 3 bases from J, the gap between germline ends came to 23 bases. The CDR3 totals 17 residues. The CDR3 coding sequence is TGTGCCAGAAAGCTCCGGCGGGTTTCGCAATCTAATGAAAAACTGTTTTTT. Protein sequence: CARKLRRVSQSNEKLFF.

This rearrangement joins TRBV27 to TRBJ1-5; D perhaps matches TRBD1 (6 bases). Germline V gene data show CDR1 as MNHEY and CDR2 as SMNVEV (reference sequence). Trimming took off 7 bases at V and 3 bases at J, with 16 bases between the two ends. This CDR3 is built from 15 residues. CDR3 in amino acids: CASKPIGGDNQPQHF. Written as DNA, the CDR3 is TGTGCCAGCAAGCCCATAGGGGGGGACAATCAGCCCCAGCATTTT.

The J gene is TRBJ1-6, the V gene TRBV19, with D perhaps TRBD1 (6 bases). V was pared by 7 bases and J by 6 bases, with 16 bases between. This CDR3 region has 15 residues. Per germline, CDR1 LNHDA and CDR2 SQIVND (reference sequence). The CDR3 coding sequence is TGTGCCAGTACCAGGGGCGCGATTCGTAATTCACCCCTCCACTTT. It is translated as CASTRGAIRNSPLHF.

The genes are TRBV5-5 and TRBJ2-7; 9 bases align to TRBD1. After removal of 0 bases from V and 4 bases from J, the junction contained 2 bases not matched to a gene. CDR1 and CDR2 (germline): SGHKS, YYEKEE (reference sequence). The CDR3 spans 14 residues. For the CDR3, the DNA is TGTGCCAGCAGCTTGGGACAGGGGGTTTACGAGCAGTACTTC. Translation: CASSLGQGVYEQYF.

This chain joins TRBV28 and TRBJ1-2, with unresolved D. The ends were cut back, 2 bases at V and 4 bases at J, with 11 bases in the middle. The CDR3 totals 14 residues. Per germline, CDR1 MDHEN and CDR2 SYDVKM. CDR3 residues: CASSLHNPRYGYTF. The DNA for the CDR3 is TGTGCCAGCAGTTTACACAACCCACGCTATGGCTACACCTTC.

The chain links TRBV27 to TRBJ2-2; 14 bases fit TRBD2. Germline V gives CDR1 MNHEY, CDR2 SMNVEV (reference sequence). The CDR3 is 18 amino acids. V lost 5 bases, J lost 6 bases, and 11 bases stayed unmatched. CDR3 nucleotides: TGTGCCAGCAGTCTCGGGACTAGCGGGAGCGCGCCTCCCGGGGAGCTGTTTTTT. This translates into CASSLGTSGSAPPGELFF.

The chain recombines TRBV6-1 with TRBJ2-1; 7 bases map to TRBD2. In germline, CDR1 is MNHNS, CDR2 SASEGT. The CDR3 runs 14 residues. V shed 7 bases and J 4 bases; nucleotides not matched to a gene: 7. CDR3 bases: TGTGCCAGCACCTTCAGCGGGACTTACAATGAGCAGTTCTTC. It translates to CASTFSGTYNEQFF.

CDR3 DNA sequence: TGTGCCAGCAGCTTAGTTCCAGCGGGGGGGCACGAGCAGTACTTC. Protein: CASSLVPAGGHEQYF. V is TRBV13 and J is TRBJ2-7; 10 nucleotides match TRBD2. V was clipped by 1 base and J by 5 bases; unmatched bases: 5. Germline-derived CDR1 and CDR2 are PRHDT and FYEKMQ (reference sequence). The length of the CDR3 is 15 residues. The variable domain in full, completed from reference TRBV13 and TRBJ2-7, reads AAGVIQSPRHLIKEKRETATLKCYPIPRHDTVYWYQQGPGQDPQFLISFYEKMQSDKGSIPDRFSAQQFSDYHSELNMSSLELGDSALYFCASSLVPAGGHEQYFGPGTRLTVT.

The chain employs TRBV5-5 and TRBJ2-5; 8 positions agree with TRBD1. The CDR3 length is 13 residues. The germline CDR1 and CDR2 sequences are SGHKS and YYEKEE (reference sequence). V gave up 4 bases and J gave up 6 bases; unmatched junction bases: 5. Here the CDR3 reads CASSQDRVKTQYF. The CDR3 nucleotides are TGTGCCAGCAGCCAGGACAGGGTCAAGACCCAGTACTTC.

The chain's CDR3 is CASSDETGTYNSPLHF. The CDR3 nucleotides read TGCGCCAGCAGTGACGAAACAGGGACCTATAATTCACCCCTCCACTTT. The rearrangement links TRBV10-2 to TRBJ1-6; possibly TRBD1 for D (6 bases). The V gene's germline CDR1 is WSHSY and CDR2 SAAADI. The CDR3 sequence is 16 residues long. V shed 3 bases and J shed 2 bases, with 11 bases lying between them.

This rearrangement joins TRBV30 to TRBJ1-5, with no clear D. The CDR3 sequence is 13 residues long. CDR1 GTSNPN and CDR2 SVGIG come from the germline V gene (reference sequence). Trimming removed 3 bases at V and 2 bases at J, with 8 bases between. The CDR3 nucleotides are TGTGCCTGGAGCTCACGCGGCAATCAGCCCCAGCATTTT. Residues: CAWSSRGNQPQHF.

The chain uses TRBV5-1 and TRBJ1-2; 8 bases align to TRBD1. V gave up 4 bases and J gave up 5 bases; unmatched junction bases: 7. The CDR3 is made up of 14 amino acids. Germline loops: CDR1 SGHRS, CDR2 YFSETQ. The CDR3 sequence is CASSLYGQGYGYTF. CDR3 coding DNA: TGCGCCAGCAGCCTCTACGGACAGGGATATGGCTACACCTTC.

This clone was counted between two and nine times. The CDR3 loop reads CASSRGAETQYF. The CDR3 DNA sequence: TGTGCCAGCAGTCGGGGGGCCGAGACCCAGTACTTC. The chain links TRBV6-4 to TRBJ2-5, with a tentative D call TRBD2 (7 bases). Trimming removed 5 bases from V and 5 bases from J, with 9 bases in between. In germline, CDR1 is MRHNA, CDR2 SNTAGT. The CDR3 extends over 12 amino acids.

V and J are TRBV7-4 and TRBJ2-5; 10 bases fit TRBD2. CDR1 and CDR2 from the germline V gene are SGHVT and SQSDAQ. The length of the CDR3 is 16 residues. The V and J ends lost 0 bases and 5 bases, in that order; junction bases with no gene match: 6. The CDR3 loop reads CASSLASGRAAETQYF. The DNA of the CDR3 is TGTGCCAGCAGCTTAGCGAGCGGGAGGGCCGCCGAGACCCAGTACTTC. The whole variable domain, filled in from reference TRBV7-4 and TRBJ2-5, reads GAGVSQSPRYKVAKRGRDVALRCDSISGHVTLYWYRQTLGQGSEVLTYSQSDAQRDKSGRPSGRFSAERPERSVSTLKIQRTEQGDSAVYLCASSLASGRAAETQYFGPGTRLLVL.

This rearrangement joins TRBV11-2 to TRBJ2-1; a possible D gene is TRBD2 (5 bases). The CDR3 sequence is 13 residues long. Germline lookup yields CDR1 SGHAT and CDR2 FQNNGV. The V end was cut by 3 bases, the J end by 9 bases, with 12 bases between. Written as DNA, the CDR3 is TGTGCCAGCAGCTTTGGCGGCCGGGGTGAGCAGTTCTTC. The encoded protein is CASSFGGRGEQFF. Full variable domain (missing parts from reference TRBV11-2 and TRBJ2-1): EAGVAQSPRYKIIEKRQSVAFWCNPISGHATLYWYQQILGQGPKLLIQFQNNGVVDDSQLPKDRFSAERLKGVDSTLKIQPAKLEDSAVYLCASSFGGRGEQFFGPGTRLTVL.

The gene calls are TRBV7-2 and TRBJ1-5; 10 nucleotides match TRBD1. V was clipped by 1 base and J by 3 bases; unmatched bases: 3. Germline-derived CDR1 and CDR2 are SGHTA and FQGNSA. This CDR3 contains 16 residues. The CDR3 coding sequence is TGTGCCAGCAGCTTAGATAGACAGGGGGCCAATCAGCCCCAGCATTTT. Encoded protein: CASSLDRQGANQPQHF.

The rearrangement uses TRBV30 and TRBJ2-3; D perhaps matches TRBD2 (5 bases). CDR1 and CDR2 from the germline V gene are GTSNPN and SVGIG (reference sequence). The CDR3 has 12 residues. Trimming pared 5 bases from V and 6 bases from J, leaving 12 bases between. The CDR3 region has the DNA TGTGCCTGGGGCGCAGGCGGGGATACGCAGTATTTT. This translates into CAWGAGGDTQYF.

The chain uses TRBV10-3 and TRBJ1-1, with 10 bases aligning to TRBD1. The germline V gene has CDR1 ENHRY and CDR2 SYGVKD. Trimming removed 10 bases from V and 0 bases from J; junction bases left unmatched: 8. This CDR3 region has 15 residues. CDR3 nucleotides: TGTGCCAACTATTCGACAGGGGGCATGAACACTGAAGCTTTCTTT. This codes for CANYSTGGMNTEAFF.